These 26 T cell receptor beta chains originate from one sample sequenced in a study of shared clonotypes between healthy human individuals. Only in-frame clones appear in the TCRdb table, and some are missing; sequencing was by immunoSEQ multiplex PCR. The repertoire holds about 590,000 clones, less than 97% seen once, with roughly 0.1% in the top ten. CD45RO-negative cells were positively selected for CCR7, leaving out terminally differentiated effector memory CD45RA+ cells. Input material: naive CD8+ T cells sorted from blood. The source is a woman aged 25 to 39 in good health.

This clone was recorded only once. V usage is TRBV11-3 and J usage is TRBJ2-1; 10 bases agree with TRBD2. This CDR3 is 16 amino acids long. The V gene's germline CDR1 is SGHNT and CDR2 YENEEA. J gave up 0 bases and V 9 bases, and 8 bases lay outside the gene matches. CDR3 in amino acids: CARWTSGTSSYNEQFF. As DNA, the CDR3 is TGTGCCAGGTGGACTAGCGGTACCTCCTCCTACAATGAGCAGTTCTTC.

V is TRBV2 and J is TRBJ2-7; D is perhaps TRBD1 (5 bases). Per germline, CDR1 SNHLY and CDR2 FYNNEI. The CDR3 is 13 residues long. The V gene lost 1 base and the J gene lost 5 bases, with 9 bases spanning the gap. The DNA of the CDR3 is TGTGCCAGCAGTGAAGTTCAGGGTCACGAGCAGTACTTC. It specifies CASSEVQGHEQYF.

The CDR3 DNA follows: TGTGCCAGTAGTGAGGACCCCGGCCACACTGAAGCTTTCTTT. Translated: CASSEDPGHTEAFF. The V and J genes are TRBV19 and TRBJ1-1; D is unclear. The CDR3 sequence is 14 residues long. Per the germline V gene, CDR1 is LNHDA and CDR2 is SQIVND (reference sequence). Trimming cost V 5 bases and J 3 bases, with 13 bases left between them.

As concerns this clone: The same CDR3 can be traced to other DNA sequences in this sample. This sequence joins TRBV29-1 and TRBJ2-1, with unresolved D. The germline V gene encodes CDR1 SQVTM and CDR2 ANQGSEA. The V end lost 3 bases, the J end lost 2 bases, and 2 bases lay between the germline ends. The CDR3 contains 11 residues. CDR3 DNA sequence: TGCAGCGTTGACGCCTACAATGAGCAGTTCTTC. Amino acid sequence: CSVDAYNEQFF.

J is TRBJ2-3 and V is TRBV5-6; D might be TRBD1 (6 bases). The germline V gene has CDR1 SGHDT and CDR2 YYEEEE. V lost 4 bases and J lost 2, with 8 bases in between. The CDR3 spans 13 residues. The CDR3 DNA follows: TGTGCCAGCAGCCCAGGGGACACAGATACGCAGTATTTT. Its translation: CASSPGDTDTQYF.

With respect to this clone: Because the CDR3's place on the DNA is in doubt, the DNA is left out and the CDR3 is given as listed by TCRdb. CDR3 sequence reads: CASSLVGPGAAYF. V and J are TRBV11-2 and TRBJ2-7; the table's D call of TRBD1 was not tested on the DNA. The length of the CDR3 is 13 amino acids, counting both ends. CDR1 and CDR2 from the germline V gene are SGHAT and FQNNGV.

The chain carries TRBV10-2 and TRBJ1-2; D is ambiguous. Germline lookup yields CDR1 WSHSY and CDR2 SAAADI. The ends were cut back, 7 bases at V and 5 bases at J, with 17 bases in the middle. The CDR3 runs 14 residues. CDR3 sequence reads: CASNRPEDAYGYTF. The CDR3 bases are TGCGCCAGCAATCGGCCTGAGGATGCATATGGCTACACCTTC.

The chain combines TRBV1 with TRBJ2-1. TRBV1 is termed a pseudogene. The CDR3 runs to 16 residues. The CDR3 sequence: CTSSQKRGERDNEQFF. In nucleotides, the CDR3 is TGCACCAGCAGCCAAAAGAGGGGGGAAAGGGACAATGAGCAGTTCTTC.

The chain has TRBV7-9 and TRBJ2-4; 13 nucleotides match TRBD2. The CDR3 loop spans 16 amino acids. V was clipped by 5 bases and J by 2 bases; unmatched bases: 3. Germline V gives CDR1 SEHNR, CDR2 FQNEAQ (reference sequence). DNA of the CDR3: TGTGCCAGCAGCACGACTAGCGGGAGGACCAAAAACATTCAGTACTTC. Protein sequence: CASSTTSGRTKNIQYF. Full variable domain (outside the CDR3, taken from reference TRBV7-9 and TRBJ2-4): DTGVSQNPRHKITKRGQNVTFRCDPISEHNRLYWYRQTLGQGPEFLTYFQNEAQLEKSRLLSDRFSAERPKGSFSTLEIQRTEQGDSAMYLCASSTTSGRTKNIQYFGAGTRLSVL.

In nucleotides, the CDR3 is TGCGCCAGCAGCTTGAACGAGGGTCTGAGCTCCTACAATGAGCAGTTCTTC. It codes for CASSLNEGLSSYNEQFF. The chain has TRBV5-1 and TRBJ2-1; possibly TRBD2 for D (5 bases). The germline V and J ends were trimmed by 1 base and 0 bases, with 14 bases remaining between them. The CDR3 runs 17 residues. Germline-derived CDR1 and CDR2 are SGHRS and YFSETQ.

V is TRBV15 and J is TRBJ1-4; D remains unclear. V lost 6 bases and J lost 0, with 8 bases in between. The CDR3 consists of 14 residues. Germline lookup yields CDR1 LNHNV and CDR2 YYDKDF (reference sequence). Here the CDR3 reads CATRGRATNEKLFF. The CDR3 DNA reads as TGTGCCACCAGAGGAAGAGCAACTAATGAAAAACTGTTTTTT.

The rearrangement joins TRBV28 to TRBJ1-2; TRBD1 matches 10 bases. In germline, CDR1 is MDHEN, CDR2 SYDVKM. Trimming at V came to 6 bases and at J to 0 bases, leaving 7 bases not matched to a gene. The CDR3 covers 16 residues. This CDR3 reads CASSQTGGSSNYGYTF. DNA for the CDR3: TGTGCCAGCAGCCAGACAGGGGGCTCCTCTAACTATGGCTACACCTTC.

The genes are TRBV30 and TRBJ1-3, with D possibly being TRBD1 (5 bases). V lost 1 base to trimming and J lost 8 bases, with 21 bases between them. CDR3 size: 16 residues. Germline values: CDR1 GTSNPN, CDR2 SVGIG (reference sequence). The DNA of the CDR3 is TGTGCCTGGAGTGCCCGACGGGACTCCCCGACCGACACCATATATTTT. Translating it yields CAWSARRDSPTDTIYF.

V gene TRBV19 combines with J gene TRBJ2-7, with D tentatively TRBD1 (5 bases). CDR3 length: 14 amino acids. The V end was cut by 4 bases, the J end by 3 bases, with 13 bases between. The germline V gene encodes CDR1 LNHDA and CDR2 SQIVND (reference sequence). As DNA, the CDR3 is TGTGCCAGTAGTACCTTAGACAGAGACTACGAGCAGTACTTC. It specifies CASSTLDRDYEQYF.

This sequence joins TRBV28 and TRBJ2-5, with D possibly TRBD1 on 6 matching bases. Germline lookup yields CDR1 MDHEN and CDR2 SYDVKM. V was cut by 3 bases and J by 2 bases, with 10 bases left in between. The CDR3 totals 14 residues. CDR3 protein: CASSFHRGQETQYF. CDR3 DNA sequence: TGTGCCAGCAGTTTCCATAGGGGGCAAGAGACCCAGTACTTC.

This chain uses TRBV11-2 with TRBJ1-2; perhaps TRBD1 as D (5 bases). The CDR3 loop spans 12 amino acids. CDR1 and CDR2 from the germline V gene are SGHAT and FQNNGV. Trimming shortened V by 5 bases and J by 8 bases, and 12 bases separated the two germline ends. The CDR3 region is CASSTRSGGYTF. The CDR3 nucleotides read TGTGCCAGCAGCACCCGGTCAGGGGGCTACACCTTC.

The rearrangement joins TRBV5-6 to TRBJ2-7; 8 positions agree with TRBD2. The CDR3 totals 16 residues. V dropped 1 base and J dropped 0; count of bases not matched to a gene: 6. CDR1 and CDR2 (germline): SGHDT, YYEEEE. CDR3 amino acids: CASSLLTSVHSYEQYF. The CDR3 DNA is TGTGCCAGCAGCTTGCTGACTAGCGTACACTCCTACGAGCAGTACTTC.

The chain couples TRBV19 to TRBJ1-2, with unresolved D. The CDR3 runs 16 residues. CDR1 is LNHDA, CDR2 SQIVND, per germline (reference sequence). Trimming pared 3 bases from V and 6 bases from J, leaving 20 bases between. This CDR3 is CASSMGGEGKENGYTF. In nucleotides, the CDR3 is TGTGCCAGTAGTATGGGAGGTGAGGGAAAGGAGAATGGCTACACCTTC.

Points on this clone: This sample includes further DNA sequences coding for the same CDR3. This sequence joins TRBV9 and TRBJ2-7, with 9 nucleotides matching TRBD2. There are 15 residues in the CDR3. Germline CDR1 reads SGDLS; CDR2 reads YYNGEE. J lost 0 bases, V lost 3 bases, and 4 bases had no gene match. As DNA, the CDR3 is TGTGCCAGCAGCGCAGGACTAGCGCCCTCCTACGAGCAGTACTTC. It yields the protein CASSAGLAPSYEQYF.

The chain employs TRBV19 and TRBJ1-5; D unclear. This CDR3 has 15 residues. The germline CDR1 and CDR2 sequences are LNHDA and SQIVND (reference sequence). The germline V and J ends were trimmed by 5 bases and 0 bases, with 11 bases remaining between them. This chain's CDR3 is CASSPQKLSNQPQHF. The CDR3 bases are TGTGCCAGTAGTCCACAGAAGCTTAGCAATCAGCCCCAGCATTTT.

The chain combines TRBV27 with TRBJ1-5; possible D gene TRBD1, 5 bases. The CDR3 spans 14 residues. Deletions cut 2 bases from V and 5 bases from J, with 10 bases between. Germline assignment: CDR1 MNHEY and CDR2 SMNVEV (reference sequence). The CDR3 DNA follows: TGTGCCAGCAGTTTAGGGACTACCGATCAGCCCCAGCATTTT. Encoded protein: CASSLGTTDQPQHF.

This clone appeared a single time. The chain combines TRBV4-1 with TRBJ1-2; perhaps TRBD1 as D (5 bases). Germline CDR1 and CDR2: MGHRA and YSYEKL. The CDR3 sequence is 13 residues long. V was cut by 5 bases and J by 1 base, with 8 bases left in between. In DNA, the CDR3 is TGCGCCAGCAGCTCGACAGATAACTATGGCTACACCTTC. Protein: CASSSTDNYGYTF.

The chain joins TRBV28 to TRBJ2-5; weak D call: TRBD2 (5 bases). The J call is doubtful: the DNA matches TRBJ2-7 better. The germline gives CDR1 MDHEN, CDR2 SYDVKM. CDR3 length: 14 residues. In nucleotides, the CDR3 is TGTGCCAGCAGTTTAACGGGGTACACCTACGAGCAGTACTTC. It yields the protein CASSLTGYTYEQYF.

This chain connects TRBV6-1 to TRBJ2-1; D could derive from TRBD1 or TRBD2 (5 bases each). With 3 bases removed from V and 4 bases from J, the gap between germline ends came to 19 bases. This CDR3 region has 17 residues. Germline loops: CDR1 MNHNS, CDR2 SASEGT. CDR3: CASSEDPGTETYNEQFF. CDR3 nucleotides: TGTGCCAGCAGTGAGGACCCCGGGACCGAAACTTACAATGAGCAGTTCTTC.

This sequence joins TRBV9 and TRBJ2-4; perhaps TRBD1 as D (6 bases). This CDR3 has 15 residues. Germline V lookup: CDR1 SGDLS, CDR2 YYNGEE. With 3 bases removed from V and 3 bases from J, the gap between germline ends came to 13 bases. The CDR3 reads CASSEQGSDKNIQYF. The DNA of the CDR3 is TGTGCCAGCAGCGAACAGGGATCGGACAAAAACATTCAGTACTTC.

This rearrangement joins TRBV5-4 to TRBJ2-7, with 9 nucleotides matching TRBD2. J lost 5 bases, V lost 2 bases, and 5 bases had no gene match. The CDR3 is 14 amino acids. Looked up from germline, CDR1 is SGHNT and CDR2 is YYREEE (reference sequence). This CDR3 is CASSFAGGPDEQYF. The CDR3 nucleotides are TGTGCCAGCAGCTTTGCGGGAGGGCCGGACGAGCAGTACTTC.